This T cell receptor (beta chain) was captured by sequencing in a study of control samples from healthy donors and cancer patients. Generated by immunoSEQ multiplex PCR, the TCRdb table keeps only in-frame clones and is missing some. The sample includes 170,000 or so clones, approximately 92% of them seen just once. Germline V gene data show CDR1 as WSHSY and CDR2 as SAAADI. V was trimmed by 6 bases and J by 6 bases, leaving 12 bases between them. This CDR3 is built from 13 residues. The sequence came from a woman aged 40 to 50 in good health. The genes are TRBV10-2 and TRBJ1-5; D is ambiguous. Sequencing was done on a sample of blood. CDR3 loop: CASRRGNGQPQHF. The CDR3 DNA reads TGCGCCAGCAGAAGAGGTAATGGTCAGCCCCAGCATTTT.